This TCR beta chain was captured by sequencing in a study of OX40 agonist ivuxolimab in advanced cancers. In the study overall: Among those enrolled, mean age was about 62 years (range roughly 23 to 85) and about 81% were male. Under the entry rules, prior anti-PD-1, anti-PD-L1 or anti-CTLA-4 therapy was allowed, and approximately 40% had some. Overall study findings and caveats: Averaged across samples, CD8+ T cells carried more expanded clones than CD4+ did.

Some clones are missing from TCRdb's copy, which holds only in-frame ones; the method was immunoSEQ multiplex PCR. Of 40,000 to 45,000 clones detected, 75% to 90% appear once; the ten largest clones hold about 12%. As regards this clone: The antigen is unknown.

The germline gives CDR1 KGHSH, CDR2 LQKENI. The CDR3 runs 18 residues. V was clipped by 4 bases and J by 0 bases; unmatched bases: 12. Patients were excluded for autoimmune disease history or systemic immunosuppression. The sample was CD4+ or CD8+ T cells sorted from blood, taken in a trial of the OX40 agonist ivuxolimab. V is TRBV18 and J is TRBJ2-5; TRBD2 agrees at 9 bases. This clonotype was sampled from an adult with an advanced solid tumor such as melanoma, head and neck, liver or kidney cancer. The CDR3: CASSRVAGGPRYQETQYF. CDR3 nucleotides: TGTGCCAGCTCACGGGTCGCGGGAGGGCCTCGATACCAAGAGACCCAGTACTTC.